Ten or more counts support the clone carrying this T cell receptor (beta chain). The data belong to a study of T cells in Graves' hyperthyroidism and ophthalmopathy. The CDR3 is made up of 17 amino acids. CDR1 SEHNR and CDR2 FQNEAQ come from the germline V gene (reference sequence). V shed 5 bases and J shed 4 bases, with 23 bases lying between them. RNA transcripts were the template for amplifying TCR beta CDR3 regions. HTBI primers were used for first-round RT-PCR of the TCR CDR3. TCRdb re-called the multiplex PCR reads through MiXCR, storing one row per CDR3 protein. This repertoire shows about 300,000 distinct CDR3 sequences, approximately 19% found once; its top ten account for approximately 37%.

Sequenced input: blood. This sequence was found in a man in his forties or fifties with Graves' ophthalmopathy. The gene calls are TRBV7-9 and TRBJ2-5; D could derive from TRBD1 or TRBD2 (5 bases each). This chain's CDR3 is CASSARPGHNGGETQYF. CDR3 bases: TGTGCCAGCAGCGCCCGGCCTGGCCATAATGGGGGAGAGACCCAGTACTTC.